The present entry profiles one T cell receptor (beta chain) with its context. Sequenced by immunoSEQ multiplex PCR; TCRdb stores in-frame clones only, minus some. The data hold fewer than 350,000 clones, with 75% to 90% observed a single time. Those enrolled, adults aged roughly 18 to 95 years, came from fewer than 25 US areas. Clinical histories supplied by participants themselves formed the basis of cohort assignment. The sample originates from a study of blood T cell repertoires in COVID-19. In the study overall: Samples of COVID-19 (acute and convalescent) were obtained from the United States, Italy and Spain. Nucleic acid was either cDNA or gDNA, and it came from T cells, B-cell-depleted T cells, or PBMCs.

The trim removed 6 bases at V and 0 bases at J, leaving 6 bases unmatched. The CDR3 contains 14 residues. Germline-derived CDR1 and CDR2 are SQVTM and ANQGSEA. This receptor was obtained from a woman aged 30 to 39 with acute COVID-19. V gene TRBV29-1 combines with J gene TRBJ2-7; 9 nucleotides agree with TRBD1. The specimen sequenced was PBMCs or T cells enriched from blood (not recorded which). The chain's CDR3 is CSVETGGSSYEQYF. The DNA of the CDR3 is TGCAGCGTGGAGACAGGGGGTAGCTCCTACGAGCAGTACTTC.